This T cell receptor beta chain derives from a study of T cells in Graves' hyperthyroidism and ophthalmopathy. Amplified regions were TCR beta CDR3 sequences from RNA transcripts. First-round RT-PCR of the TCR CDR3 relied on the HTBI primer set. MiXCR was run by TCRdb on the multiplex PCR reads, yielding one entry per CDR3 protein. The sample shows 460,000 or so distinct CDR3 sequences, around an eighth of them seen only once. J gave up 5 bases and V 4 bases, and 7 bases lay outside the gene matches. The CDR3 is 14 residues long. In germline, CDR1 is SGHRS, CDR2 YFSETQ. The sample holds many counts of this clonotype. Antigen unknown. Study results and limitations: Patients with ophthalmopathy were separated from those with stable hyperthyroidism by a 13 V-J model.

The definition of stable Graves' hyperthyroidism was no ophthalmopathy progression within 18 months. Exclusion criteria comprised uncontrolled infection, other autoimmune disease, pregnancy or lactation. The source material was blood. The origin of this receptor is a woman in her late teens or twenties with Graves' hyperthyroidism. The chain links TRBV5-1 to TRBJ1-1; 8 bases line up with TRBD1. Here the CDR3 reads CASSAQGALTEAFF. In nucleotides, the CDR3 is TGCGCCAGCAGCGCCCAGGGGGCGCTGACTGAAGCTTTCTTT. Full variable domain (outside the CDR3, taken from reference TRBV5-1 and TRBJ1-1): KAGVTQTPRYLIKTRGQQVTLSCSPISGHRSVSWYQQTPGQGLQFLFEYFSETQRNKGNFPGRFSGRQFSNSRSEMNVSTLELGDSALYLCASSAQGALTEAFFGQGTRLTVV.